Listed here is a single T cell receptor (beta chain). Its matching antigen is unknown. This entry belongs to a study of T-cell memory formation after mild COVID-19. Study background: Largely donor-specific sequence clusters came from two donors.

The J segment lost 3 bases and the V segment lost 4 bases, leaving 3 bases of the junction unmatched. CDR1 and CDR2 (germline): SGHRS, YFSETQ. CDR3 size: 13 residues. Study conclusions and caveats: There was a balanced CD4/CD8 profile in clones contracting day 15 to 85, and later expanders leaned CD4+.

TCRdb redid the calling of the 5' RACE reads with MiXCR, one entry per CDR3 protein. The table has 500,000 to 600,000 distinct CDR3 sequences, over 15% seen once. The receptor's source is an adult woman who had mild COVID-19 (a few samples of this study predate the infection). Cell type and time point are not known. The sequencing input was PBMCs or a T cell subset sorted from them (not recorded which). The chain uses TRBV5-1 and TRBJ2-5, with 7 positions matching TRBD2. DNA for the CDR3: TGCGCCAGCAGCGGAGCGGGGAAAGAGACCCAGTACTTC. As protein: CASSGAGKETQYF.